This TCR beta chain was observed in a study of blood T cell repertoires in COVID-19. CDR1 is MDHEN and CDR2 is SYDVKM in the germline V gene. This CDR3 is 14 amino acids long. Trimming stripped 4 bases from V and 8 bases from J, with 18 bases between. In the original processing: Reference gene primer amplification yielded estimated nucleated cell counts. Clones were read by immunoSEQ multiplex PCR, and TCRdb kept only the in-frame ones, dropping some. Clonal size and the V and J genes are those of that table, whereas D and trimming came from the DNA. Seen here are 53,000 or so clones, roughly nine tenths observed once, and the top ten hold around 3.1%.

Sequencing used peripheral blood. The chain carries TRBV28 and TRBJ2-7; D may be TRBD2 (7 bases). The sequence derives from a human donor in a cohort sampled during active COVID-19. The CDR3 DNA reads as TGTGCCAGCAGTTGGGGGGGACACTTAGAGAAGCAGTACTTC. It encodes CASSWGGHLEKQYF.